These 13 T cell receptor beta chains were sequenced from one sample in a study of cytomegalovirus exposure and HLA in healthy donors. The PCR was carried out with 60 Vbeta primers and 13 Jbeta primers. Assay: immunoSEQ multiplex PCR; the TCRdb copy retains only in-frame clones and omits some. This table has under 200,000 clones, around 88% appearing once. The sequenced sample consisted of PBMCs. The receptors come from a woman aged 30 to 39 in good health and CMV-seronegative.

The chain combines TRBV18 with TRBJ1-3; D uncertain. Germline assignment: CDR1 KGHSH and CDR2 LQKENI. V lost 3 bases and J lost 1, with 13 bases in between. This CDR3 has 16 amino acids. The DNA for the CDR3 is TGTGCCAGCTCACCGGAGACCTGGCCATCTGGAAACACCATATATTTT. Residues: CASSPETWPSGNTIYF.

The chain couples TRBV28 to TRBJ2-1; 11 positions agree with TRBD2. Trimming at V came to 8 bases and at J to 2 bases, leaving 14 bases not matched to a gene. There are 18 residues in the CDR3. The germline gives CDR1 MDHEN, CDR2 SYDVKM. For the CDR3, the DNA is TGTGCCAGCTCTAGCCCGGTAGCGGGAGGGCGGGCCTACAATGAGCAGTTCTTC. Amino acid sequence: CASSSPVAGGRAYNEQFF.

The chain has TRBV7-9 and TRBJ1-1; tentative D call: TRBD1 (6 bases). Between the trimmed V and J ends, which lost 5 bases and 5 bases, there was a span of 15 bases. Germline-derived CDR1 and CDR2 are SEHNR and FQNEAQ (reference sequence). This CDR3 region has 14 residues. The CDR3 nucleotides are TGTGCCAGCAGCCCCCTGGGGGCTGGGACTGAAGCTTTCTTT. It encodes CASSPLGAGTEAFF.

V is TRBV11-2 and J is TRBJ2-5; 7 bases agree with TRBD2. CDR1 and CDR2 from the germline V gene are SGHAT and FQNNGV. After removal of 2 bases from V and 7 bases from J, the junction contained 10 bases not matched to a gene. The length of the CDR3 is 15 residues. In DNA form, the CDR3 reads TGTGCCAGCAGCTTACCTAGCGGCGCTTCGGCGACCCAGTACTTC. This sequence encodes CASSLPSGASATQYF.

In this sample, this clone turned up once. The V call is TRBV28, the J call TRBJ1-1; TRBD1 agrees at 7 bases. Looked up from germline, CDR1 is MDHEN and CDR2 is SYDVKM. This CDR3 spans 14 amino acids. The junction had 8 bases not matched to a gene; V was cut back by 6 bases and J by 4 bases. CDR3: CASRPTGVFTEAFF. The CDR3 DNA reads as TGTGCCAGCAGACCCACAGGGGTCTTCACTGAAGCTTTCTTT.

This CDR3 reads CASKSGGNYGYTF. DNA of the CDR3: TGTGCCAGCAAGTCAGGGGGCAACTATGGCTACACCTTC. The V call is TRBV2, the J call TRBJ1-2; 8 bases line up with TRBD1. With V trimmed by 7 bases and J by 2 bases, 3 bases remained unmatched. There are 13 residues in the CDR3. The V gene's germline CDR1 is SNHLY and CDR2 FYNNEI.

V and J are TRBV14 and TRBJ2-2; 9 positions match TRBD1. V was clipped by 0 bases and J by 5 bases; unmatched bases: 4. Germline lookup yields CDR1 SGHDN and CDR2 FVKESK. The CDR3 extends over 16 amino acids. CDR3 region: CASSQDPGQGTGELFF. The DNA for the CDR3 is TGTGCCAGCAGCCAAGATCCGGGACAGGGAACCGGGGAGCTGTTTTTT.

V usage is TRBV6-5 and J usage is TRBJ1-1; D ambiguous. The germline V and J ends were trimmed by 5 bases and 2 bases, with 6 bases remaining between them. The length of the CDR3 is 12 residues. Per germline, CDR1 MNHEY and CDR2 SVGAGI. The CDR3 DNA sequence: TGTGCCAGCAGTCGCGCCAACACTGAAGCTTTCTTT. Encoded protein: CASSRANTEAFF.

The chain joins TRBV29-1 to TRBJ1-4, with 10 bases identical to TRBD1. The CDR3 contains 14 residues. J gave up 8 bases and V 6 bases, and 9 bases lay outside the gene matches. The germline gives CDR1 SQVTM, CDR2 ANQGSEA. The CDR3 protein is CSVAPGQGKEKLFF. CDR3 nucleotide sequence: TGCAGCGTCGCTCCGGGACAGGGGAAGGAAAAACTGTTTTTT.

This chain links TRBV11-2 with TRBJ2-1, with 10 bases lining up with TRBD2. With 5 bases clipped from V and 8 bases from J, the junction kept 9 bases outside the gene matches. Germline CDR1 reads SGHAT; CDR2 reads FQNNGV. The length of the CDR3 is 15 residues. The CDR3 is CASSEGLAGVDEQFF. CDR3 DNA: TGTGCCAGCAGCGAGGGTCTAGCGGGAGTCGATGAGCAGTTCTTC.

The V and J genes are TRBV5-1 and TRBJ2-3; D not resolved. Germline V gene sequence: CDR1 SGHRS, CDR2 YFSETQ. The CDR3 totals 14 residues. Trimming pared 4 bases from V and 5 bases from J, leaving 14 bases between. The chain's CDR3 is CASSSSRLEDTQYF. The CDR3 DNA sequence: TGCGCCAGCAGCAGTTCTAGATTAGAAGATACGCAGTATTTT.

The gene calls are TRBV6-5 and TRBJ2-3, with 10 bases aligning to TRBD2. Germline V gene lookup returns CDR1 MNHEY and CDR2 SVGAGI. Trimming took 6 bases from V and 7 from J; bases not matched to a gene: 10. The CDR3 runs to 15 residues. The CDR3 coding sequence is TGTGCCAGCAGACAGGGACTAGCGACAACTTATACGCAGTATTTT. As protein: CASRQGLATTYTQYF.

The CDR3 bases are TGTGCCAGCAGCAACCGACTCTCCACAGATACGCAGTATTTT. Amino acids: CASSNRLSTDTQYF. The rearrangement uses TRBV6-5 and TRBJ2-3; D is unclear. The germline gives CDR1 MNHEY, CDR2 SVGAGI. This CDR3 has 14 residues. V lost 6 bases and J 2 bases, leaving 12 bases between the germline ends.